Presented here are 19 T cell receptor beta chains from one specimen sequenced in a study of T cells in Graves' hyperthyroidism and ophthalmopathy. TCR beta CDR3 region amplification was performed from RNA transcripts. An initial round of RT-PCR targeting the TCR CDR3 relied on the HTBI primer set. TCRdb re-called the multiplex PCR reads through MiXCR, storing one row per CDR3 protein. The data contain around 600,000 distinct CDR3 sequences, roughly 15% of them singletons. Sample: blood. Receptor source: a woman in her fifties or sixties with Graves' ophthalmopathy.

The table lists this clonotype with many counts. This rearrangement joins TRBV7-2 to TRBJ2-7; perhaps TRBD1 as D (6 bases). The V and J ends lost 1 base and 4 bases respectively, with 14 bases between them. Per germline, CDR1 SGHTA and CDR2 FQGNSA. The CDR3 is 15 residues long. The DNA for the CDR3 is TGTGCCAGCAGCTTAGTGGGGACAAGCTCTTACGAGCAGTACTTC. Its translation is CASSLVGTSSYEQYF.

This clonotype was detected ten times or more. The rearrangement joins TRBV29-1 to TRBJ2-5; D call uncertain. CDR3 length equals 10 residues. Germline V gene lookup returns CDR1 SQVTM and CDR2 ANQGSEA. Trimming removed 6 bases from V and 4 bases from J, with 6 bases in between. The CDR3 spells CSVGLETQYF. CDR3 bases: TGCAGCGTGGGGTTAGAGACCCAGTACTTC.

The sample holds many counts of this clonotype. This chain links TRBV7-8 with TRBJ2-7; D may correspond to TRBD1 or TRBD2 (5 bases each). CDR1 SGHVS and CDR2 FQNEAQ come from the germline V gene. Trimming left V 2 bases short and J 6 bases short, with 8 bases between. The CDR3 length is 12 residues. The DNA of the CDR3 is TGTGCCAGCAGCTTACTGGGACGCGAGCAGTACTTC. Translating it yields CASSLLGREQYF.

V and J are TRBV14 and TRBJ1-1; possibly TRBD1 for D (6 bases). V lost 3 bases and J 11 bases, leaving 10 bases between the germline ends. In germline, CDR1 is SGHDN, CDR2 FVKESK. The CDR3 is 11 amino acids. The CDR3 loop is CASSHGQRAFF. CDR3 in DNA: TGTGCCAGCAGCCATGGACAGAGGGCTTTCTTT.

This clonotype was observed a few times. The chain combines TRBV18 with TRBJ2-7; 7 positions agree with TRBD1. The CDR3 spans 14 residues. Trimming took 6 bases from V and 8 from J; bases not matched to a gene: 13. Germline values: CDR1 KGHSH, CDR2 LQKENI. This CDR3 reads CASSQDRSPAQQYF. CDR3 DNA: TGTGCCAGCTCTCAGGACAGGTCGCCCGCCCAGCAGTACTTC. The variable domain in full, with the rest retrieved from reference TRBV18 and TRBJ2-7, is NAGVMQNPRHLVRRRGQEARLRCSPMKGHSHVYWYRQLPEEGLKFMVYLQKENIIDESGMPKERFSAEFPKEGPSILRIQQVVRGDSAAYFCASSQDRSPAQQYFGPGTRLTVT.

CDR3 sequence reads: CASRSGTVDEQYF. The DNA for the CDR3 is TGTGCCAGCAGGTCCGGGACGGTTGACGAGCAGTACTTC. The rearrangement uses TRBV12-3 or TRBV12-4 and TRBJ2-7, with D perhaps TRBD1 or TRBD2 (5 bases each). The ends were cut back, 6 bases at V and 5 bases at J, with 14 bases in the middle. This CDR3 has 13 residues.

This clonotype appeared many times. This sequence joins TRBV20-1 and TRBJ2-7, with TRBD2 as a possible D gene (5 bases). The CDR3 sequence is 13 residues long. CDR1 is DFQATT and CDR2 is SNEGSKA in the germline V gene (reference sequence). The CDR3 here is CTGNTVSAYEQYF. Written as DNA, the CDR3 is TGCACGGGGAACACCGTTTCCGCCTACGAGCAGTACTTC.

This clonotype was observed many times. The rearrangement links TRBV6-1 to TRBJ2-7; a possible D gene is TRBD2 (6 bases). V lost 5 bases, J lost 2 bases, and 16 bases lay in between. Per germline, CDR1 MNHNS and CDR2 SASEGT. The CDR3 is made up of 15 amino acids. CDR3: CASSPGLSSPYEQYF. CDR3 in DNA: TGTGCCAGCAGTCCGGGACTCTCAAGCCCCTACGAGCAGTACTTC.

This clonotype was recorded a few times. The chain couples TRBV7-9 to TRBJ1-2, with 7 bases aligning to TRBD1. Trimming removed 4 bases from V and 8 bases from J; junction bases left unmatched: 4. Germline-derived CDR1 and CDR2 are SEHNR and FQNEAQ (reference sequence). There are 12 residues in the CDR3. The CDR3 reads CASSSDRAGYTF. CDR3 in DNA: TGTGCCAGCAGCTCCGACAGGGCGGGCTACACCTTC.

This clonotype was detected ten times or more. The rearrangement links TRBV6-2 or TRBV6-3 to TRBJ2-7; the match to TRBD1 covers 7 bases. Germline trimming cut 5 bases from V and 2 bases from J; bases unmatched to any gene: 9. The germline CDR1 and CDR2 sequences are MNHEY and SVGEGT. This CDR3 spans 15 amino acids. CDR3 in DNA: TGTGCCAGCAGTCCCCCGGGACAGTTAACCTACGAGCAGTACTTC. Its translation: CASSPPGQLTYEQYF.

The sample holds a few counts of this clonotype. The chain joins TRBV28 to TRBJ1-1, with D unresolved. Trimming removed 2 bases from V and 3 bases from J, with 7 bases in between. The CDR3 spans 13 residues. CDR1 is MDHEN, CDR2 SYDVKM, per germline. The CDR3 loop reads CASSLGMDTEAFF. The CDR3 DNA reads TGTGCCAGCAGTTTAGGAATGGACACTGAAGCTTTCTTT.

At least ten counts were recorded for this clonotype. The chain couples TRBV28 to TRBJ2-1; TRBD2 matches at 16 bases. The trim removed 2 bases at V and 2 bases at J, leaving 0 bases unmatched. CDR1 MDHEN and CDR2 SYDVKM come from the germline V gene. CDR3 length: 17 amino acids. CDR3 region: CASSLGTSGRAYNEQFF. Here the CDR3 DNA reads TGTGCCAGCAGTTTAGGGACTAGCGGGAGGGCCTACAATGAGCAGTTCTTC.

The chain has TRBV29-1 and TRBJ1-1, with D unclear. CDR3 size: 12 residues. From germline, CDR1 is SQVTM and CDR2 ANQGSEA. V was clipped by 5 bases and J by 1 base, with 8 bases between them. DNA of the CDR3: TGCAGCGTTTTTCTAAAGAACACTGAAGCTTTCTTT. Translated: CSVFLKNTEAFF.

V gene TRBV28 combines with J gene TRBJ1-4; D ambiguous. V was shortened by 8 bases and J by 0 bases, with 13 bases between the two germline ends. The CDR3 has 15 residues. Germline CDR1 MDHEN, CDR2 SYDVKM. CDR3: CASVALGATNEKLFF. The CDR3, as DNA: TGTGCCAGCGTGGCATTAGGTGCAACTAATGAAAAACTGTTTTTT. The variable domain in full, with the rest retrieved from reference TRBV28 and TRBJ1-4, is DVKVTQSSRYLVKRTGEKVFLECVQDMDHENMFWYRQDPGLGLRLIYFSYDVKMKEKGDIPEGYSVSREKKERFSLILESASTNQTSMYLCASVALGATNEKLFFGSGTQLSVL.

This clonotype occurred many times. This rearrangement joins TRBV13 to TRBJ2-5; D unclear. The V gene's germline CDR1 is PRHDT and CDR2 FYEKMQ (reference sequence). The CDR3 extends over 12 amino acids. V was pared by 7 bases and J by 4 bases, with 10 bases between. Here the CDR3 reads CASNRGSETQYF. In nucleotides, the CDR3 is TGTGCCAGCAATCGAGGATCAGAGACCCAGTACTTC.

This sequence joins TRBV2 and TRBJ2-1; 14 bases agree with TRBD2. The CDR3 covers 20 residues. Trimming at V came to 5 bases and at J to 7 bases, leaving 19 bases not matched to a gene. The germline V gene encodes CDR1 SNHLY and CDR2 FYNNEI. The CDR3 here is CASSTPPGLAGVKSRNEQFF. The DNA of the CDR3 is TGTGCCAGCAGTACGCCTCCGGGACTAGCGGGAGTCAAATCGCGGAATGAGCAGTTCTTC.

The CDR3 nucleotides read TGTGCCAGCAGTTTTCGCCCCGGTCGCCCCGAGACCCAGTACTTC. Translating it yields CASSFRPGRPETQYF. V and J are TRBV28 and TRBJ2-5, with unresolved D. Germline CDR1 is MDHEN and CDR2 is SYDVKM. With 3 bases removed from V and 5 bases from J, the gap between germline ends came to 16 bases. The CDR3 consists of 15 residues.

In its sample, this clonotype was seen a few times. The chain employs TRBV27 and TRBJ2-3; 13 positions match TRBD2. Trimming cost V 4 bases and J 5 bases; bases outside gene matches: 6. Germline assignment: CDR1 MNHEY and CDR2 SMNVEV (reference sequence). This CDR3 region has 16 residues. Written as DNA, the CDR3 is TGTGCCAGCAGTTCCCAACTAGCGGGAGGGAAAGATACGCAGTATTTT. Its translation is CASSSQLAGGKDTQYF.

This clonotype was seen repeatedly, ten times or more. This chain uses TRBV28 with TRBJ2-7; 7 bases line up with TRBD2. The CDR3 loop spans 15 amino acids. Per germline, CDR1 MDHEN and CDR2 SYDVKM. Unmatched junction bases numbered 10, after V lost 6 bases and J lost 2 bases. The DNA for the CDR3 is TGTGCCAGCAGCCCTCCACCAAGCGGGGCCTACGAGCAGTACTTC. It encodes CASSPPPSGAYEQYF.